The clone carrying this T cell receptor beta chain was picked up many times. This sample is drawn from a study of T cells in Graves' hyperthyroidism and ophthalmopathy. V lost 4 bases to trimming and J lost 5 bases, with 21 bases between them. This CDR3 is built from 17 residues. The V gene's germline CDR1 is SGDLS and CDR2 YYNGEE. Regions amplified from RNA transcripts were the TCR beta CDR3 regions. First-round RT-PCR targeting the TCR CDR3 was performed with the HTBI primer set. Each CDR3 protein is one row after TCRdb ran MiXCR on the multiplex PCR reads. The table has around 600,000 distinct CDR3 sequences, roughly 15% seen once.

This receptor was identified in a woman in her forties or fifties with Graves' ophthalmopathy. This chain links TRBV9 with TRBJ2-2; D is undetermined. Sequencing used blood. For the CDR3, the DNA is TGTGCCAGCAGCTTCAACTTTTGGGATTTGCAGACCGGGGAGCTGTTTTTT. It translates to CASSFNFWDLQTGELFF.